This T cell receptor (beta chain) was profiled in a study of cytomegalovirus exposure and HLA in healthy donors. Notes on the study in general: A reported reduction in N-insertions relative to the approximately 640-donor mean was seen in an Asian-associated ancestry cluster in a later analysis. It was 150 to 200 TCR beta chains that were listed as cytomegalovirus-associated.

A word on this clone: Its antigen remains unidentified.

Germline V gene data show CDR1 as LGHNA and CDR2 as YNFKEQ. Losses at the gene ends were 0 bases for V and 10 bases for J; bases not matched to a gene: 3. The CDR3 is made up of 15 amino acids. Use of 60 Vbeta and 13 Jbeta primers characterized the PCR. Measured with immunoSEQ multiplex PCR; TCRdb has only the in-frame clones, and not every one. The sample includes roughly 97,000 clones, roughly four fifths seen only once; the top ten take roughly 3.5%. This TCR was sampled from a man aged 35-49 years in good health and CMV-seronegative. Sample: PBMCs. The rearrangement links TRBV4-2 to TRBJ2-1; 13 bases line up with TRBD2. CDR3 DNA sequence: TGTGCCAGCAGCCAAGATTGGGGACTAGCGGGGGAGCAGTTCTTC. Residues: CASSQDWGLAGEQFF.